This T cell receptor beta chain emerged from a study of cytomegalovirus exposure and HLA in healthy donors. Study observations and caveats: Beyond CMV serostatus, there was no information to go on about immune exposure. For most TCR beta V segments, an earlier analysis put the productive rate at about 87% or about 30% of the time. Later on, an analysis found that several of the most significant clusters appeared to be linked to common viral pathogens, which included parvovirus B19.

After removal of 1 base from V and 4 bases from J, the junction contained 3 bases not matched to a gene. Germline-derived CDR1 and CDR2 are SGHRS and YFSETQ. This CDR3 comprises 14 residues. Vbeta (60) and Jbeta (13) primers were used in the PCR. Clones were read by immunoSEQ multiplex PCR, and TCRdb kept only the in-frame ones, dropping some. This table holds about 140,000 clones, approximately 80% found once. Each donor was healthy, and each was a bone marrow donor. Concerning this clone itself: Its target is not known.

The sequence derives from a boy aged 2 to 10 in good health and CMV-seronegative. The specimen was PBMCs. V and J are TRBV5-1 and TRBJ2-5; 8 bases are a match to TRBD2. In DNA, the CDR3 is TGCGCCAGCAGCTTGTATACTAGCGGAGAGACCCAGTACTTC. This gives the protein CASSLYTSGETQYF.